A selection of T cell receptor beta chains follows, all from one sample in a study of regulatory T cells in long-lasting Graves disease. TCRdb processed the multiplex PCR reads anew with MiXCR; each CDR3 protein has one entry. The sample yields about 290,000 distinct CDR3 sequences, more than 20% seen once. The source was peripheral blood mononuclear cells (PBMCs), collected when the disease was refractory, from a patient treated with antithyroid drugs. The source of these receptors is a female donor with Graves disease. CDR3s include the opening cysteine and the closing phenylalanine or tryptophan. D genes are given only for firm matches. Only part of the rows carry a size: once, few, many, or a class if the clone is expanded.

cdr3_aa cdr3_nt cdr3_length clone_size v_call d_call j_call
CASSLEGTSGREVGF TGTGCCAGCAGCTTGGAGGGGACTAGCGGGAGGGAGGTCGGCTTC 15 - TRBV5-4 TRBD2 TRBJ2-7
CASSPGADKNYEQYF TGTGCCAGCTCACCTGGGGCGGATAAAAACTACGAGCAGTACTTC 15 many TRBV18 - TRBJ2-7
CASSSPGADGYTF TGCGCCAGCAGTTCCCCCGGGGCCGATGGCTACACCTTC 13 many TRBV5-1 - TRBJ1-2
CSVVRGTGSGAFF TGCAGCGTTGTGAGAGGGACTGGGTCGGGGGCTTTCTTT 13 once TRBV29-1 - TRBJ1-1
CASSQAGRVRETQYF TGTGCCAGCAGCCAGGCCGGCAGGGTCAGGGAGACCCAGTACTTC 15 - TRBV5-6 - TRBJ2-5
CATGEEGTYEQYF TGTGCCACCGGTGAGGAGGGGACCTACGAGCAGTACTTC 13 - TRBV24-1 - TRBJ2-7
CASSIDKSDRELFF TGTGCCAGCAGCATAGATAAAAGCGACCGGGAGCTGTTTTTT 14 many TRBV12-3/TRBV12-4 - TRBJ2-2
CASSPGGGREGYTF TGTGCCAGCAGCCCCGGGGGGGGGAGAGAGGGCTACACCTTC 14 - TRBV7-8 - TRBJ1-2
CASSFSTEQYF TGTGCCAGCAGTTTCTCAACCGAGCAGTACTTC 11 - TRBV28 - TRBJ2-7
CASSGEGSGANVLTF TGTGCCAGCAGTGGAGAGGGTTCTGGGGCCAACGTCCTGACTTTC 15 few TRBV7-9 - TRBJ2-6
CSAPYPINEQFF TGCAGTGCTCCCTACCCTATAAATGAGCAGTTCTTC 12 many TRBV20-1 - TRBJ2-1
CASSLLPGSRQPQHF TGCGCCAGCAGCTTGCTTCCAGGGTCCCGTCAGCCCCAGCATTTT 15 - TRBV5-1 - TRBJ1-5
CASSLGPAFTYF TGTGCCAGCAGCCTGGGGCCAGCTTTCACTTACTTC 12 few TRBV14 - TRBJ1-2
CASSLDRGANTEAFF TGTGCCAGCAGTTTGGACAGGGGAGCGAACACTGAAGCTTTCTTT 15 many TRBV27 TRBD1 TRBJ1-1
CSVSTANTEAFF TGCAGCGTTTCCACAGCGAACACTGAAGCTTTCTTT 12 many TRBV29-1 - TRBJ1-1
CAWSSGTGTRNSPLHF TGTGCCTGGAGTTCCGGGACAGGGACGAGGAATTCACCCCTCCACTTT 16 - TRBV30 TRBD1 TRBJ1-6
CASSQGQGLRGYTF TGTGCCAGCAGCCAGGGACAGGGATTGAGGGGCTACACCTTC 14 - TRBV3-1 TRBD1 TRBJ1-2
CASSSSTSGSSYNEQFF - 17 - TRBV6-5 - TRBJ2-1
CASSYGWDQPQHF TGTGCCAGCAGTTACGGCTGGGATCAGCCCCAGCATTTT 13 few TRBV6-2/TRBV6-3 - TRBJ1-5
CATRTDYEQYF TGTGCCACCCGGACAGACTACGAGCAGTACTTC 11 many TRBV28 - TRBJ2-7
CASSYSQGASYEQYF TGTGCCAGCAGTTACTCGCAGGGGGCGAGCTACGAGCAGTACTTC 15 many TRBV6-5 TRBD1 TRBJ2-7
CPHPGRGERETQYF TGTCCTCACCCTGGCCGGGGGGAGCGGGAGACCCAGTACTTC 14 many TRBV5-5 TRBD2 TRBJ2-5
CASSQEGWDEQYF TGCGCCAGCAGCCAAGAGGGGTGGGACGAGCAGTACTTC 13 few TRBV4-3 - TRBJ2-7
CASSSHSSYRSYEQYF TGTGCCAGCAGTTCCCACTCCTCATACCGTTCCTACGAGCAGTACTTC 16 many TRBV28 - TRBJ2-7
CASSLVGGVTQYF TGTGCCAGCAGTTTAGTCGGGGGTGTGACCCAGTACTTC 13 many TRBV27 - TRBJ2-5
CASRSGGSGQYF TGTGCCAGCAGGTCAGGCGGGAGTGGCCAGTACTTC 12 - TRBV28 TRBD2 TRBJ2-5
CASSISATPYEQYF TGTGCCAGTAGTATCTCGGCTACCCCCTACGAGCAGTACTTC 14 few TRBV19 - TRBJ2-7
CASSDQGGAGETQYF TGTGCCAGCAGTGATCAAGGGGGCGCGGGAGAGACCCAGTACTTC 15 - TRBV6-1 TRBD1 TRBJ2-5
CASSPLVEGNTIYF TGTGCCAGCTCACCACTGGTGGAGGGAAACACCATATATTTT 14 - TRBV18 - TRBJ1-3
CSAPPGANGYTF TGCAGTGCTCCCCCGGGGGCCAATGGCTACACCTTC 12 - TRBV20-1 - TRBJ1-2
CASSQLGLVQETQYF TGCGCCAGCAGCCAGCTCGGACTAGTTCAAGAGACCCAGTACTTC 15 - TRBV4-1 TRBD2 TRBJ2-5
CASSRLAGDTGELFF TGTGCCAGCAGTAGACTAGCGGGGGACACCGGGGAGCTGTTTTTT 15 many TRBV6-1 TRBD2 TRBJ2-2
CASSVGGGTEALF - 13 - TRBV9 - TRBJ1-1
CASSPGTLSDTQYF TGTGCTAGCAGCCCTGGGACTCTCTCAGATACGCAGTATTTT 14 - TRBV7-7 - TRBJ2-3
CASSTGTSGTDTQYF TGTGCCAGTAGTACCGGGACTAGCGGGACAGATACGCAGTATTTT 15 few TRBV19 TRBD2 TRBJ2-3
CASSPGWGDQGETQYF TGTGCCAGCAGCCCCGGGTGGGGAGACCAGGGGGAGACCCAGTACTTC 16 few TRBV5-4 - TRBJ2-5
CASSLTIGFQETQYF TGTGCCAGCAGCTTGACGATCGGGTTCCAAGAGACCCAGTACTTC 15 - TRBV7-6 - TRBJ2-5
CASSLSGLTLYGYTF TGTGCCAGCAGTTTATCGGGACTGACCCTCTATGGCTACACCTTC 15 many TRBV28 - TRBJ1-2
CASSLYGDRDYNEQFF TGTGCCAGCAGCTTATACGGGGACAGGGACTACAATGAGCAGTTCTTC 16 few TRBV7-9 TRBD1 TRBJ2-1
CASSLGTGGLNQPQHF TGTGCCAGCAGTTTAGGGACAGGGGGCTTAAATCAGCCCCAGCATTTT 16 - TRBV27 TRBD1 TRBJ1-5
CASSLSALASEQYF TGTGCCAGCAGTTTATCGGCACTGGCGAGCGAGCAGTACTTC 14 - TRBV27 - TRBJ2-7
CASSFDPIAGSTLYEQYF TGTGCCAGCAGCTTTGACCCGATAGCGGGAAGCACACTTTACGAGCAGTACTTC 18 many TRBV11-2 TRBD2 TRBJ2-7
CASSQLGQLNTGELFF TGTGCCAGCAGCCAACTGGGACAGTTGAACACCGGGGAGCTGTTTTTT 16 few TRBV4-2 TRBD1 TRBJ2-2
CASSQEHSGNTIYF TGTGCCAGCAGCCAGGAACACTCTGGAAACACCATATATTTT 14 - TRBV12-3/TRBV12-4 - TRBJ1-3
CASSFGTRTGELFF TGTGCCAGCAGTTTCGGGACTCGAACCGGGGAGCTGTTTTTT 14 many TRBV12-3/TRBV12-4 - TRBJ2-2
CACSAPGQGQETQYF TGTGCCTGCAGCGCACCGGGACAGGGGCAAGAGACCCAGTACTTC 15 - TRBV28 TRBD1 TRBJ2-5
CASSPRGGNQPQHF TGCGCCAGCAGCCCTAGGGGTGGAAATCAGCCCCAGCATTTT 14 few TRBV5-1 - TRBJ1-5
CASKQGALRNTEAFF TGTGCCAGTAAGCAGGGGGCATTACGGAACACTGAAGCTTTCTTT 15 many TRBV6-1 TRBD1 TRBJ1-1
CASSLEGRYEQYF TGCGCCAGCAGCTTGGAGGGCAGATACGAGCAGTACTTC 13 few TRBV5-1 - TRBJ2-7
CASSFGGDRENSNQPQHF TGTGCCAGCAGTTTCGGGGGGGACAGGGAAAATAGCAATCAGCCCCAGCATTTT 18 many TRBV28 TRBD1 TRBJ1-5
CASSLSGTTSVREQFF TGTGCCAGCAGTCTGTCCGGGACTACTTCCGTCCGGGAGCAGTTCTTC 16 - TRBV28 TRBD2 TRBJ2-1
CASSLGSGRLAETQYF TGTGCCAGTAGTCTGGGTAGCGGGAGGCTGGCAGAGACCCAGTACTTC 16 - TRBV19 TRBD2 TRBJ2-5